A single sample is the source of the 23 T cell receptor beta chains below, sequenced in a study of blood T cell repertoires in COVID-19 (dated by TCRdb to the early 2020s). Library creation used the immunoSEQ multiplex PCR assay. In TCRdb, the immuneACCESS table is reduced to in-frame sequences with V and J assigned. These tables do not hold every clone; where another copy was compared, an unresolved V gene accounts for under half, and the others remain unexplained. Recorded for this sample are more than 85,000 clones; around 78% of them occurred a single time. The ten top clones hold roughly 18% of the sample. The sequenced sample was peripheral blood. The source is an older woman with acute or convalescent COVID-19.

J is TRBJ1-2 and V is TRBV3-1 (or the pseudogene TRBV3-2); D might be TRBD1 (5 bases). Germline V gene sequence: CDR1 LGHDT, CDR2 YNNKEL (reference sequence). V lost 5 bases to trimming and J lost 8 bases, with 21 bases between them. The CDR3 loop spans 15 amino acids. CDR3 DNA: TGTGCCAGCAGCTACACTGACGGGGGAAGAGGCGGCTACACCTTC. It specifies CASSYTDGGRGGYTF.

DNA for the CDR3: TGTGCCAGCAGCCCCAGCGGGGGGTGGGATACGCAGTATTTT. Amino acid sequence: CASSPSGGWDTQYF. The chain uses TRBV3-1 (or the pseudogene TRBV3-2) and TRBJ2-3; 9 bases match TRBD2. The germline CDR1 and CDR2 sequences are LGHDT and YNNKEL (reference sequence). V shed 4 bases, J shed 6 bases, and the junction held 5 bases outside the gene matches. CDR3 length equals 14 residues.

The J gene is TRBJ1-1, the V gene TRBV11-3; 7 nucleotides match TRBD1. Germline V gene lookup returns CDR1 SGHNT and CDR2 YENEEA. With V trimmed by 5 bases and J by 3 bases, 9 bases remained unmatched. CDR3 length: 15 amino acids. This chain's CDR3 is CASSPGGQGDTEAFF. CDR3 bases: TGTGCCAGCAGCCCCGGTGGCCAGGGGGACACTGAAGCTTTCTTT.

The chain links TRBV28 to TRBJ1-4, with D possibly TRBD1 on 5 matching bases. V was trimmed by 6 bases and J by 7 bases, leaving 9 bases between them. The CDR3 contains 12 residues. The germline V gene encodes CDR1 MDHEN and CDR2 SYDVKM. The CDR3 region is CASRGTVEKLFF. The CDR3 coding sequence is TGTGCCAGCAGAGGGACTGTTGAAAAACTGTTTTTT. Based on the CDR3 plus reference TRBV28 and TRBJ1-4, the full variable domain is DVKVTQSSRYLVKRTGEKVFLECVQDMDHENMFWYRQDPGLGLRLIYFSYDVKMKEKGDIPEGYSVSREKKERFSLILESASTNQTSMYLCASRGTVEKLFFGSGTQLSVL.

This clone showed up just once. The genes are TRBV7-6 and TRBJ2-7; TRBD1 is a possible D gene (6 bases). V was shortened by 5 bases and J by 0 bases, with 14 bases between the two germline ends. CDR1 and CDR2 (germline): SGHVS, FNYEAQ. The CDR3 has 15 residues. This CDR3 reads CASSRTDQGSYEQYF. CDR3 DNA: TGTGCCAGCAGCCGGACAGACCAAGGCTCCTACGAGCAGTACTTC.

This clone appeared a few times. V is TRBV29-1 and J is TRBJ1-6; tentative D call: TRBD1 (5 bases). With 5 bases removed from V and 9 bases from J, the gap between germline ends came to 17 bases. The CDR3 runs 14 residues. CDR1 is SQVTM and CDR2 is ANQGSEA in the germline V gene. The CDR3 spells CSVSDTSSGSPLHF. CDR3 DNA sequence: TGCAGCGTTTCGGACACCTCTAGTGGTTCACCCCTCCACTTT.

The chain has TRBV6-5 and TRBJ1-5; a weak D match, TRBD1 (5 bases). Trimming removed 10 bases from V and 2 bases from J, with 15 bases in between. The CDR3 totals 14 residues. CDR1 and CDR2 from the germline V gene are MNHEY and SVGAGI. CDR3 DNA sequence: TGTGCCACGGCCTTCAGGGTCGGCAATCAGCCCCAGCATTTT. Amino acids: CATAFRVGNQPQHF.

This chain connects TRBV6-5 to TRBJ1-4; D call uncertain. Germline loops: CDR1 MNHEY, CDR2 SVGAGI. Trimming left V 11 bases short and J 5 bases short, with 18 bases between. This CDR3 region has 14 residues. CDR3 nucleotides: TGTGCCGTCGTGAGCGGGGAATCGAATGAAAAACTGTTTTTT. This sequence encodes CAVVSGESNEKLFF.

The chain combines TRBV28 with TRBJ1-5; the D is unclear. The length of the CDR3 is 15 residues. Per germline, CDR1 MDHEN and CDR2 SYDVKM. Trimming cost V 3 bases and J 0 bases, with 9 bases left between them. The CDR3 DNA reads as TGTGCCAGCAGTTTGCCGGGGAGTAGCAATCAGCCCCAGCATTTT. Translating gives CASSLPGSSNQPQHF.

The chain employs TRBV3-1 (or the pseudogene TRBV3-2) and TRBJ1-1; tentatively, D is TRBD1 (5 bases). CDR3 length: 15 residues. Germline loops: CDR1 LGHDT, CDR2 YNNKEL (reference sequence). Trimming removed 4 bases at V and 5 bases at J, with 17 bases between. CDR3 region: CASSLDGGSGTEAFF. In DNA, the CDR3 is TGTGCCAGCAGCCTTGACGGGGGAAGTGGAACTGAAGCTTTCTTT.

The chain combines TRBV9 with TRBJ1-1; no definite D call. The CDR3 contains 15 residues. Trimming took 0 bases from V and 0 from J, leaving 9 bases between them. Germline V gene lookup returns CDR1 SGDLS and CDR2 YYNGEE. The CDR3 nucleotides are TGTGCCAGCAGCGTAGACCACGCAGTGAACACTGAAGCTTTCTTT. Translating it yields CASSVDHAVNTEAFF. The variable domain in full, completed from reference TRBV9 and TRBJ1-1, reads DSGVTQTPKHLITATGQRVTLRCSPRSGDLSVYWYQQSLDQGLQFLIQYYNGEERAKGNILERFSAQQFPDLHSELNLSSLELGDSALYFCASSVDHAVNTEAFFGQGTRLTVV.

Written as DNA, the CDR3 is TGTGCCAGCAGCTTAAGAGAGAAAGCTTTCTTT. Amino acids: CASSLREKAFF. This chain joins TRBV7-8 and TRBJ1-1; D unclear. Trimming took 2 bases from V and 9 from J, leaving 7 bases between them. The germline CDR1 and CDR2 sequences are SGHVS and FQNEAQ. The CDR3 sequence is 11 residues long. Complete variable domain (other parts from reference TRBV7-8 and TRBJ1-1): GAGVSQSPRYKVAKRGQDVALRCDPISGHVSLFWYQQALGQGPEFLTYFQNEAQLDKSGLPSDRFFAERPEGSVSTLKIQRTQQEDSAVYLCASSLREKAFFGQGTRLTVV.

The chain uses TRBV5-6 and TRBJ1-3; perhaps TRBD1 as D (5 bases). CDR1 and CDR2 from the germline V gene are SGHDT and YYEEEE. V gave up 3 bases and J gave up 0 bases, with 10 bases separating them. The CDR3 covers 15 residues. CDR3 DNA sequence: TGTGCCAGCAGCTCTATCAGGGCCTCTGGAAACACCATATATTTT. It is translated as CASSSIRASGNTIYF.

The CDR3 reads CASSSRQGFVRGSPLHF. Written as DNA, the CDR3 is TGTGCCAGCAGCTCTAGGCAGGGATTTGTCCGAGGTTCACCCCTCCACTTT. The chain is built from TRBV7-2 and TRBJ1-6, with a weak D call TRBD1 (5 bases). Germline CDR1 SGHTA, CDR2 FQGNSA. There are 17 residues in the CDR3. Trimming cost V 4 bases and J 9 bases, with 22 bases left between them. Full variable domain (remainder filled in from reference TRBV7-2 and TRBJ1-6): GAGVSQSPSNKVTEKGKDVELRCDPISGHTALYWYRQSLGQGLEFLIYFQGNSAPDKSGLPSDRFSAERTGGSVSTLTIQRTQQEDSAVYLCASSSRQGFVRGSPLHFGNGTRLTVT.

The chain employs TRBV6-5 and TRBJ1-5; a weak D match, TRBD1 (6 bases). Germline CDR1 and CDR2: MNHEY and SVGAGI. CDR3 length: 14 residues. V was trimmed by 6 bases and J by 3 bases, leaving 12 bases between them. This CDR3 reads CASSPGVDNQPQHF. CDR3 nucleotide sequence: TGTGCCAGCAGCCCAGGGGTAGACAATCAGCCCCAGCATTTT.

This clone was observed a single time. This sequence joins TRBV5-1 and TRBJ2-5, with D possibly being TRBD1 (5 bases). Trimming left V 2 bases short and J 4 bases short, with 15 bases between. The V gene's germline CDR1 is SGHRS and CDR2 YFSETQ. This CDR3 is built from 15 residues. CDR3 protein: CASSLQDPGGETQYF. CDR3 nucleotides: TGCGCCAGCAGCTTACAGGACCCGGGCGGAGAGACCCAGTACTTC.

The CDR3 sequence is CASSTFRGQAYNEQFF. The CDR3 coding sequence is TGTGCCAGTAGTACGTTTAGGGGACAGGCTTACAATGAGCAGTTCTTC. V and J are TRBV19 and TRBJ2-1; TRBD1 aligns across 8 bases. The CDR3 runs 16 residues. Per the germline V gene, CDR1 is LNHDA and CDR2 is SQIVND (reference sequence). The ends lost 4 bases at V and 4 bases at J; junction bases unmatched: 9.

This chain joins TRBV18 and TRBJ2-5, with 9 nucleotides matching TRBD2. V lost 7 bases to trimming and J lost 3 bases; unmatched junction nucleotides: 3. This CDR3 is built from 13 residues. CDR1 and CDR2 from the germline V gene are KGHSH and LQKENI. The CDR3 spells CASFASGEETQYF. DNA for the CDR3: TGTGCCAGCTTTGCTAGCGGGGAAGAGACCCAGTACTTC.

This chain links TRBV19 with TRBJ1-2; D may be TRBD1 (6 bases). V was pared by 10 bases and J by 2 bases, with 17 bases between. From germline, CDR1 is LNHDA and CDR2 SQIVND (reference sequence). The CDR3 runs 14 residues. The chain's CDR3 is CATRRSGGNYGYTF. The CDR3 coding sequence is TGTGCCACCAGACGCTCGGGGGGCAACTATGGCTACACCTTC.

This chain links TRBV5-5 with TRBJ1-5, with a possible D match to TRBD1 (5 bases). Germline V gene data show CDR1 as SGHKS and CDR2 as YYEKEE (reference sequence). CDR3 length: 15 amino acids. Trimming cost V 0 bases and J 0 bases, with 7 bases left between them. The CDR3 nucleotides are TGTGCCAGCAGCTTGGGACAGTATAGCAATCAGCCCCAGCATTTT. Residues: CASSLGQYSNQPQHF. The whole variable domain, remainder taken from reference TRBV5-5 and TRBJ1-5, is DAGVTQSPTHLIKTRGQQVTLRCSPISGHKSVSWYQQVLGQGPQFIFQYYEKEERGRGNFPDRFSARQFPNYSSELNVNALLLGDSALYLCASSLGQYSNQPQHFGDGTRLSIL.

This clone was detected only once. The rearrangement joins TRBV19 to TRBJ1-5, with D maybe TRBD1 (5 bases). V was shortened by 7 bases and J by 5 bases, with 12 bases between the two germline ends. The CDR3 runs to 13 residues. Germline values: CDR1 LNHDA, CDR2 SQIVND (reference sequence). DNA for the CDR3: TGTGCCAGTATGGGGGGTTGGTATCAGCCCCAGCATTTT. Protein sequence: CASMGGWYQPQHF.

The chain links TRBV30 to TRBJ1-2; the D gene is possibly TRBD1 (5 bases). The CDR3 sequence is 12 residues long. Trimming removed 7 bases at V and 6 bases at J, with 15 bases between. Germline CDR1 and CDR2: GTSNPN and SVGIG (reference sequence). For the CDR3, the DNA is TGTGCCTCGGCCAGGGTCCGGAATGGCTACACCTTC. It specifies CASARVRNGYTF.

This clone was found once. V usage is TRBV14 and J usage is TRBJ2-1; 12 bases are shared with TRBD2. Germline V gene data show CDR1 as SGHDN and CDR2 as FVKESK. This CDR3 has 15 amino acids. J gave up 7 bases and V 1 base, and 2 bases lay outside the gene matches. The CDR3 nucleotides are TGTGCCAGCAGCCAAGTCCTAGCGGGAGGGAATGAGCAGTTCTTC. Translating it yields CASSQVLAGGNEQFF.